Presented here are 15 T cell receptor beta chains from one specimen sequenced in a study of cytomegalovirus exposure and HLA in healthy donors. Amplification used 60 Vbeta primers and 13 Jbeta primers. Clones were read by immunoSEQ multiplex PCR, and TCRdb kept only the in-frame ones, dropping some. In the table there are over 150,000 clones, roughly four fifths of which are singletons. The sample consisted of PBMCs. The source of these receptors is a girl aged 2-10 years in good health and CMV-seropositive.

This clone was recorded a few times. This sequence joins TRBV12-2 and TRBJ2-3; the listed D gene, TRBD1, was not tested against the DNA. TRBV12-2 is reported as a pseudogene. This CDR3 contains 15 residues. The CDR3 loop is CASRFGGTGPDTQYF. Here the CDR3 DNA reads TGTGCAAGTCGCTTCGGTGGGACAGGGCCTGATACGCAGTATTTT.

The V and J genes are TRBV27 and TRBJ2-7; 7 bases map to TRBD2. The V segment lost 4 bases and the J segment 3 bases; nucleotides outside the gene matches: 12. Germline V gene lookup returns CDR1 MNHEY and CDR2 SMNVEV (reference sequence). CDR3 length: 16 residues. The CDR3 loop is CASSSPIGLGDYEQYF. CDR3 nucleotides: TGTGCCAGCAGTTCACCTATTGGACTAGGAGACTACGAGCAGTACTTC.

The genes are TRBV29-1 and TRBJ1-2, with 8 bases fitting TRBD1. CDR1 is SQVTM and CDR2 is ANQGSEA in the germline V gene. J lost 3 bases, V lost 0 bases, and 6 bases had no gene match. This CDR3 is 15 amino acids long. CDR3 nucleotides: TGCAGCGTTGAAGATCTGAACAGGGGGGACTATGGCTACACCTTC. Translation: CSVEDLNRGDYGYTF.

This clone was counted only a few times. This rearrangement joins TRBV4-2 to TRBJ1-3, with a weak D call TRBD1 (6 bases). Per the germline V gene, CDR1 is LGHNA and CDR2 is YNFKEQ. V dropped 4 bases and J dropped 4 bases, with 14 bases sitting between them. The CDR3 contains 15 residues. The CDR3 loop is CASSREQGKGNTIYF. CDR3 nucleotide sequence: TGTGCCAGCAGCCGGGAGCAGGGGAAGGGAAACACCATATATTTT.

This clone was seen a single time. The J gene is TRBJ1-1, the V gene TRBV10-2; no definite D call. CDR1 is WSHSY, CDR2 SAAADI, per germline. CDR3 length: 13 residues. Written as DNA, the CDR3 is TGCCCTAGTGGAAAACGAAAGAACACTGAAGCTTTCTTT. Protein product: CPSGKRKNTEAFF.

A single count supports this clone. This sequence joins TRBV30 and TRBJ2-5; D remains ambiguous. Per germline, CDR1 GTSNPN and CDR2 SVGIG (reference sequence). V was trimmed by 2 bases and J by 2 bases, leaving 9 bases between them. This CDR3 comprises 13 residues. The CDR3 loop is CAWSTYRQETQYF. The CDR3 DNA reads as TGTGCCTGGAGTACTTACCGGCAAGAGACCCAGTACTTC.

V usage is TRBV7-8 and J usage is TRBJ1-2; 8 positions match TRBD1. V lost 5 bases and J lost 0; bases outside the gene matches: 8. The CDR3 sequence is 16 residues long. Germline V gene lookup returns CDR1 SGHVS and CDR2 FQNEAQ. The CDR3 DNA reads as TGTGCCAGCAGCGCACTTGCGGGACAGGCTAACTATGGCTACACCTTC. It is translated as CASSALAGQANYGYTF.

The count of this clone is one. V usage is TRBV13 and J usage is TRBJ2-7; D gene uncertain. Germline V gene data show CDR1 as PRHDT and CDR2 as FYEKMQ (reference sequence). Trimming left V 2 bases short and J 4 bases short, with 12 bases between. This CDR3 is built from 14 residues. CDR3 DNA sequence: TGTGCCAGCAGCTTACTAGGTAGCTGGTACGAGCAGTACTTC. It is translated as CASSLLGSWYEQYF.

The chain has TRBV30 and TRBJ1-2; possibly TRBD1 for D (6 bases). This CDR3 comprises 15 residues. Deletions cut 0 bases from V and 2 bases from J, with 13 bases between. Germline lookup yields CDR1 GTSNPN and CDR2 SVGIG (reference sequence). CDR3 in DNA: TGTGCCTGGAGTGTCCCCAACAGGGCAAACTATGGCTACACCTTC. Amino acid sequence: CAWSVPNRANYGYTF.

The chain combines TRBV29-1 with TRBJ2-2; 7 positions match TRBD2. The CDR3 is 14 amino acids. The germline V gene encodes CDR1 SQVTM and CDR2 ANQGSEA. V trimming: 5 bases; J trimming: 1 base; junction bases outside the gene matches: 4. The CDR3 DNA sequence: TGCAGCGTTACTCGGGAGGTGAACACCGGGGAGCTGTTTTTT. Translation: CSVTREVNTGELFF.

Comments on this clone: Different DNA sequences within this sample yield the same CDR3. As DNA, the CDR3 is TGTGCCTGGAGTGGGATTACAGGGGGTTATGGCTACACCTTC. Translation gives CAWSGITGGYGYTF. V gene TRBV30 combines with J gene TRBJ1-2; TRBD1 aligns across 8 bases. The CDR3 runs to 14 residues. J was trimmed by 5 bases and V by 1 base; bases with no gene match: 6. Per the germline V gene, CDR1 is GTSNPN and CDR2 is SVGIG (reference sequence).

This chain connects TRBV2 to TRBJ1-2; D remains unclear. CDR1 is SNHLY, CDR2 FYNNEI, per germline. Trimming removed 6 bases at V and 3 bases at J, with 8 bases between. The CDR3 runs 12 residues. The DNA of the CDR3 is TGTGCCAGCAGAGGGAGAGACTATGGCTACACCTTC. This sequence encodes CASRGRDYGYTF.

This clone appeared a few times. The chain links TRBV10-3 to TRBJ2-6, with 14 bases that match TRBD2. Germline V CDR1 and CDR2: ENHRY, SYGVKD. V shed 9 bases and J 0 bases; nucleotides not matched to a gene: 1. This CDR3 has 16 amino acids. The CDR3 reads CAIGTSGSSGANVLTF. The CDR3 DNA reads TGTGCCATTGGGACTAGCGGGAGCTCTGGGGCCAACGTCCTGACTTTC.

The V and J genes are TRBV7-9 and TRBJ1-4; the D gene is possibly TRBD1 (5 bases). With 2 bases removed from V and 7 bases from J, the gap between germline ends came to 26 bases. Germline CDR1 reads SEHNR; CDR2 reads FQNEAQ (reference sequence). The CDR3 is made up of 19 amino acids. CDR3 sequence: CASSLPKPGLRKGGEKLFF. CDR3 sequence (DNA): TGTGCCAGCAGCTTACCTAAACCGGGACTTCGAAAGGGCGGTGAAAAACTGTTTTTT.

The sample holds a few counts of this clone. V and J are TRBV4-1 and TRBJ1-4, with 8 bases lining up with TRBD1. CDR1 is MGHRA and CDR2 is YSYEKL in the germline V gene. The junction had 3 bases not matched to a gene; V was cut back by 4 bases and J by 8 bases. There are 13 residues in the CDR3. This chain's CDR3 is CASSRTGQEKLFF. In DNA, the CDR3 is TGCGCCAGCAGCCGGACAGGGCAGGAAAAACTGTTTTTT.